This TCR beta chain was documented in a study of metastatic and nonmetastatic thyroid tumors. Overall study context: Comparison of repertoires was carried out across blood and tumor or nodule tissue from malignant and benign thyroid patients.

The study's findings and limits: It was reported that TCR beta diversity was significantly higher in malignant thyroid tumors than benign nodules, in blood and tumor.

No patient received treatment before thyroid surgery. Per the original data handling: Clinicopathological groups differed in CDR3, with these differences serving to build a distant-metastasis classifier for papillary thyroid cancer. TCRdb reprocessed the PCR reads via MiXCR. The V and J calls here are based on TCRdb, not the publication. The repertoire holds 20,000 to 25,000 clones, with approximately 15% as singletons. This clone was detected many times. Antigen specificity is unknown. The source of this sequence is a female donor with papillary thyroid cancer or a benign thyroid nodule (not recorded which). Some clones in this sample may be carry-over from other donors' samples. The sample comprised tumor tissue.

CDR3 loop: CASSQDYTYPTDTQYF. CDR3 in DNA: TGCGCCAGCAGCCAAGACTACACTTACCCCACAGATACGCAGTATTTT. This chain links TRBV4-1 with TRBJ2-3; D gene uncertain. V lost 0 bases and J 2 bases, leaving 12 bases between the germline ends. This CDR3 is built from 16 residues. Germline CDR1 and CDR2: MGHRA and YSYEKL.